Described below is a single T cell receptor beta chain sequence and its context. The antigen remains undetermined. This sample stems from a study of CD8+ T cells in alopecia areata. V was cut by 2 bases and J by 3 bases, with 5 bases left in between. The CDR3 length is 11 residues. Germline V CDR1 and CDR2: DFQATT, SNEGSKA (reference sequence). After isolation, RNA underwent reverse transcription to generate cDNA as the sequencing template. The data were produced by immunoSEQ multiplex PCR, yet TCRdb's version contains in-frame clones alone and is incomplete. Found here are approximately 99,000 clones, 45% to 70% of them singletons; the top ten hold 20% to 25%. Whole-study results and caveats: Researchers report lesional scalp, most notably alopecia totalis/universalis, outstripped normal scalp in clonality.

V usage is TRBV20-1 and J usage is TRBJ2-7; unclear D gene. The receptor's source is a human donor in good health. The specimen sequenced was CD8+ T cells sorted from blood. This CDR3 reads CSARPDYEQYF. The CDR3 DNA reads TGCAGTGCTAGACCAGACTACGAGCAGTACTTC.